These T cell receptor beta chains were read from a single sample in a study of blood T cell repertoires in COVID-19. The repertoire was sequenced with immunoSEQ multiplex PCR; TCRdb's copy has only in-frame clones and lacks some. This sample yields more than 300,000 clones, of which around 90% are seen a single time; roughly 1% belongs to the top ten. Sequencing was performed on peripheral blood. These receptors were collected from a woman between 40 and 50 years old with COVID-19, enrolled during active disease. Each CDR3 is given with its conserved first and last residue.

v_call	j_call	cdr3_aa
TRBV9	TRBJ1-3	CASSPDRGPPGNTIYF
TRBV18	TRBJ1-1	CASSPKTVEAFF
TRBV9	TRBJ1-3	CASSPGQGGGNTIYF
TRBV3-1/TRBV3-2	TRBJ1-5	CASSQFGGLRQPQHF
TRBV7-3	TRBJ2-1	CASSPSGYEGRFF
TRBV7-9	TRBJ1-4	CASSPGTGNEKLFF
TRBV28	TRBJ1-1	CASSPRGTWDTEAFF
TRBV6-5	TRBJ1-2	CASRPEETYGYTF
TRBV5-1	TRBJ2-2	CASSLTGGYTGELFF
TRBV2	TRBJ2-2	CASREPFANTGELFF
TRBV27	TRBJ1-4	CASRGDNREKLFF
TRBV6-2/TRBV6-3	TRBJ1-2	CASSPSERIYGYTF
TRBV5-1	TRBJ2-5	CASSSGQGQETQYF